These 17 T cell receptor beta chains originate from one sample sequenced in a study of blood T cell repertoires in COVID-19. Generated by immunoSEQ multiplex PCR, the TCRdb table keeps only in-frame clones and is missing some. This table holds some 170,000 clones, roughly 90% found once. The source material was peripheral blood. Receptors were obtained from a man aged 55 to 70 with active or convalescent COVID-19.

This chain connects TRBV6-5 to TRBJ2-3, with D possibly TRBD1 on 6 matching bases. Germline CDR1 MNHEY, CDR2 SVGAGI. The CDR3 extends over 14 amino acids. The V end lost 6 bases, the J end lost 2 bases, and 12 bases lay between the germline ends. The CDR3 loop is CASRRDTHTDTQYF. The CDR3, as DNA: TGTGCCAGCAGAAGGGACACTCACACAGATACGCAGTATTTT.

This clone came up once. The CDR3 loop reads CASSTGGADPFYEQYF. CDR3 nucleotides: TGTGCCAGCTCCACAGGGGGGGCCGATCCCTTCTACGAGCAGTACTTC. This rearrangement joins TRBV18 to TRBJ2-7; D is perhaps TRBD1 (8 bases). From germline, CDR1 is KGHSH and CDR2 LQKENI. This CDR3 spans 16 amino acids. Trimming shortened V by 6 bases and J by 3 bases, and 21 bases separated the two germline ends.

The V call is TRBV11-2, the J call TRBJ2-5; 11 positions agree with TRBD1. This CDR3 is 15 amino acids long. Germline lookup yields CDR1 SGHAT and CDR2 FQNNGV. The V and J ends lost 5 bases and 5 bases, in that order; junction bases with no gene match: 7. Here the CDR3 DNA reads TGTGCCAGCAGCGGAGGACAGGGGGCATCGGAGACCCAGTACTTC. Its protein product is CASSGGQGASETQYF.

The chain employs TRBV10-3 and TRBJ1-1, with D hard to call. V gave up 4 bases and J gave up 4 bases, with 10 bases separating them. Germline CDR1 is ENHRY and CDR2 is SYGVKD. This CDR3 is 13 amino acids long. CDR3 region: CAISVEGSTEAFF. CDR3 bases: TGTGCCATCAGTGTAGAGGGTTCCACTGAAGCTTTCTTT.

This chain joins TRBV6-6 and TRBJ1-3; tentative D call: TRBD1 (6 bases). The CDR3 is made up of 14 amino acids. The V end was cut by 5 bases, the J end by 0 bases, with 8 bases between. Germline V gives CDR1 MNHNY, CDR2 SVGAGI (reference sequence). DNA for the CDR3: TGTGCCAGCAGTCGGACAGACTCTGGAAACACCATATATTTT. Its protein product is CASSRTDSGNTIYF.

J is TRBJ1-5 and V is TRBV6-1, with 7 bases identical to TRBD1. The CDR3 extends over 18 amino acids. The germline V gene has CDR1 MNHNS and CDR2 SASEGT. Trimming removed 2 bases from V and 0 bases from J; junction bases left unmatched: 10. The CDR3 region has the DNA TGTGCCAGCAGTGAACCGACAGGGAGGTTCCTTAGCAATCAGCCCCAGCATTTT. It is translated as CASSEPTGRFLSNQPQHF.

The chain uses TRBV5-1 and TRBJ1-5; 8 nucleotides align to TRBD1. J lost 8 bases, V lost 4 bases, and 8 bases had no gene match. Germline V CDR1 and CDR2: SGHRS, YFSETQ. The CDR3 totals 14 residues. CDR3 coding DNA: TGCGCCAGCAGCCCTGGCAGGGGGCAAGAGCCCCAGCATTTT. Translating it yields CASSPGRGQEPQHF. Drawing the rest from reference TRBV5-1 and TRBJ1-5, the complete variable domain is KAGVTQTPRYLIKTRGQQVTLSCSPISGHRSVSWYQQTPGQGLQFLFEYFSETQRNKGNFPGRFSGRQFSNSRSEMNVSTLELGDSALYLCASSPGRGQEPQHFGDGTRLSIL.

The chain uses TRBV10-1 and TRBJ2-3; possibly TRBD1 for D (5 bases). This CDR3 contains 15 residues. The V gene's germline CDR1 is WNHNN and CDR2 SYGVQD (reference sequence). Between the trimmed V and J ends, which lost 2 bases and 4 bases, there was a span of 13 bases. CDR3 amino acids: CASSEGQGRADTQYF. Here the CDR3 DNA reads TGCGCCAGCAGTGAGGGGCAGGGTCGTGCAGATACGCAGTATTTT.

This chain links TRBV6-5 with TRBJ1-1; TRBD1 might be the D (5 bases). This CDR3 has 15 residues. Germline V gene sequence: CDR1 MNHEY, CDR2 SVGAGI. Trimming took 6 bases from V and 2 from J, leaving 16 bases between them. DNA of the CDR3: TGTGCCAGCAGCCCCCAAGGGGAGGGAAACACTGAAGCTTTCTTT. Its translation is CASSPQGEGNTEAFF.

CDR3 sequence reads: CASGTPGQGFGTEAFF. The CDR3 DNA reads as TGTGCTAGTGGTACACCGGGACAGGGTTTTGGGACTGAAGCTTTCTTT. V and J are TRBV12-5 and TRBJ1-1, with TRBD1 matching 9 bases. Germline CDR1 LGHNT, CDR2 FRNRAP. With V trimmed by 5 bases and J by 5 bases, 12 bases remained unmatched. CDR3 length: 16 amino acids.

This chain links TRBV6-6 with TRBJ2-2; D gene unclear. In germline, CDR1 is MNHNY, CDR2 SVGAGI (reference sequence). V gave up 2 bases and J gave up 5 bases, with 6 bases separating them. This CDR3 comprises 13 residues. CDR3 in DNA: TGTGCCAGCAGTTACGAGCTAACCGGGGAGCTGTTTTTT. Amino acids: CASSYELTGELFF.

The chain is built from TRBV6-5 and TRBJ1-3, with D unclear. From germline, CDR1 is MNHEY and CDR2 SVGAGI. This CDR3 spans 15 amino acids. V dropped 4 bases and J dropped 0 bases, with 10 bases sitting between them. The CDR3 DNA sequence: TGTGCCAGCAGTTCGGGGAGGAACTCTGGAAACACCATATATTTT. This sequence encodes CASSSGRNSGNTIYF.

A single count supports this clone. The J gene is TRBJ2-7, the V gene TRBV18, with 7 nucleotides matching TRBD1. V lost 1 base to trimming and J lost 3 bases; unmatched junction nucleotides: 3. CDR1 KGHSH and CDR2 LQKENI come from the germline V gene. The CDR3 is 14 amino acids. The CDR3 loop reads CASSPRQGLYEQYF. In DNA form, the CDR3 reads TGTGCCAGCTCACCACGACAGGGCCTCTACGAGCAGTACTTC. Combining the CDR3 with reference TRBV18 and TRBJ2-7 gives the whole variable domain NAGVMQNPRHLVRRRGQEARLRCSPMKGHSHVYWYRQLPEEGLKFMVYLQKENIIDESGMPKERFSAEFPKEGPSILRIQQVVRGDSAAYFCASSPRQGLYEQYFGPGTRLTVT.

The genes are TRBV3-1 (or the pseudogene TRBV3-2) and TRBJ2-7, with TRBD2 identical over 14 bases. Per germline, CDR1 LGHDT and CDR2 YNNKEL (reference sequence). This CDR3 region has 15 residues. V dropped 5 bases and J dropped 3; count of bases not matched to a gene: 3. The CDR3 DNA sequence: TGTGCCAGCAGCTGGGGACTAGCGGGAGACTACGAGCAGTACTTC. This gives the protein CASSWGLAGDYEQYF.

The chain has TRBV7-9 and TRBJ2-5; TRBD1 aligns across 12 bases. The germline gives CDR1 SEHNR, CDR2 FQNEAQ (reference sequence). This CDR3 region has 18 residues. The trim removed 5 bases at V and 5 bases at J, leaving 15 bases unmatched. CDR3 DNA sequence: TGTGCCAGCAGCCCCACGATCAACCGGGACAGGGGGCAGGAGACCCAGTACTTC. This codes for CASSPTINRDRGQETQYF. Full variable domain (outside the CDR3, taken from reference TRBV7-9 and TRBJ2-5): DTGVSQNPRHKITKRGQNVTFRCDPISEHNRLYWYRQTLGQGPEFLTYFQNEAQLEKSRLLSDRFSAERPKGSFSTLEIQRTEQGDSAMYLCASSPTINRDRGQETQYFGPGTRLLVL.

This clone was recorded once. This chain joins TRBV12-5 and TRBJ1-2, with D hard to call. The germline CDR1 and CDR2 sequences are LGHNT and FRNRAP. Trimming cost V 2 bases and J 5 bases, with 15 bases left between them. This CDR3 has 15 residues. In nucleotides, the CDR3 is TGTGCTAGTGGTTTGATATTTGCGGCAGATTATGGCTACACCTTC. This translates into CASGLIFAADYGYTF.

This clone was found a few times. The chain has TRBV7-2 and TRBJ2-2; 13 positions match TRBD2. V shed 5 bases and J 6 bases; nucleotides not matched to a gene: 6. The CDR3 sequence is 16 residues long. CDR1 is SGHTA and CDR2 is FQGNSA in the germline V gene. The CDR3 region is CASSPRTSGGSGELFF. As DNA, the CDR3 is TGTGCCAGCAGCCCCCGGACTAGCGGGGGTTCCGGGGAGCTGTTTTTT.